The 12 T cell receptor beta chains below come from one sample, sequenced in a study of T cell repertoires in cytomegalovirus infection. MiXCR, run by TCRdb on the reads, gives a single entry per CDR3 protein. The data contain almost 300,000 distinct CDR3 sequences, roughly 9.3% of them singletons. Sequencing input: PBMCs. These receptors all stem from a human donor in good health (CMV status not recorded). Some clones in this sample may be carry-over from other donors' samples.

The V gene is TRBV5-5, the J gene TRBJ2-3; D is unclear. The V end lost 5 bases, the J end lost 5 bases, and 12 bases lay between the germline ends. The CDR3 runs 13 residues. Germline V gene lookup returns CDR1 SGHKS and CDR2 YYEKEE (reference sequence). The CDR3 is CASSGLVGDTQYF. The CDR3 coding sequence is TGTGCCAGCAGTGGTTTGGTGGGAGATACGCAGTATTTT.

This clonotype was seen repeatedly, ten times or more. This sequence joins TRBV6-5 and TRBJ2-3, with D maybe TRBD1 (6 bases). In germline, CDR1 is MNHEY, CDR2 SVGAGI. V lost 0 bases to trimming and J lost 0 bases, with 10 bases between them. The CDR3 is 16 amino acids. The CDR3 DNA follows: TGTGCCAGCAGTTACTCGGGGACACCTAGCACAGATACGCAGTATTTT. Its protein is CASSYSGTPSTDTQYF.

In this sample, this clonotype turned up many times. J is TRBJ1-5 and V is TRBV7-8, with TRBD1 matching over 12 bases. This CDR3 region has 16 residues. V was pared by 5 bases and J by 7 bases, with 9 bases of the junction left unmatched. CDR1 and CDR2 from the germline V gene are SGHVS and FQNEAQ. DNA for the CDR3: TGTGCCAGCAGCAACCTGGGACAGGGGGCATGGCAGCCCCAGCATTTT. Protein sequence: CASSNLGQGAWQPQHF. Together with reference TRBV7-8 and TRBJ1-5, the CDR3 gives the full variable domain: GAGVSQSPRYKVAKRGQDVALRCDPISGHVSLFWYQQALGQGPEFLTYFQNEAQLDKSGLPSDRFFAERPEGSVSTLKIQRTQQEDSAVYLCASSNLGQGAWQPQHFGDGTRLSIL.

This clonotype appeared many times. The V gene is TRBV28, the J gene TRBJ1-1, with 12 bases identical to TRBD1. J gave up 1 base and V 3 bases, and 12 bases lay outside the gene matches. The CDR3 loop spans 19 amino acids. The germline gives CDR1 MDHEN, CDR2 SYDVKM. The CDR3 nucleotides are TGTGCCAGCAGTTTCCTCTTTACCGGGACAGGGGGCGCGAACACTGAAGCTTTCTTT. Residues: CASSFLFTGTGGANTEAFF. Full variable domain (missing parts from reference TRBV28 and TRBJ1-1): DVKVTQSSRYLVKRTGEKVFLECVQDMDHENMFWYRQDPGLGLRLIYFSYDVKMKEKGDIPEGYSVSREKKERFSLILESASTNQTSMYLCASSFLFTGTGGANTEAFFGQGTRLTVV.

This clonotype was detected many times. This chain joins TRBV6-2 or TRBV6-3 and TRBJ2-3, with 9 bases fitting TRBD2. Germline assignment: CDR1 MNHEY and CDR2 SVGEGT. CDR3 length: 17 residues. The ends lost 2 bases at V and 1 base at J; junction bases unmatched: 7. CDR3 loop: CASSYLLWTSGTDTQYF. The CDR3 DNA reads TGTGCCAGCAGTTACCTCCTATGGACTAGCGGCACAGATACGCAGTATTTT.

This clonotype has at least ten counts. This chain connects TRBV7-2 to TRBJ1-2, with 8 bases aligning to TRBD1. Looked up from germline, CDR1 is SGHTA and CDR2 is FQGNSA. J lost 5 bases, V lost 4 bases, and 3 bases had no gene match. The CDR3 runs to 13 residues. For the CDR3, the DNA is TGTGCCAGCAGCTCCAGACAGGGGTATGGCTACACCTTC. This gives the protein CASSSRQGYGYTF. The whole variable domain, filled in from reference TRBV7-2 and TRBJ1-2, reads GAGVSQSPSNKVTEKGKDVELRCDPISGHTALYWYRQSLGQGLEFLIYFQGNSAPDKSGLPSDRFSAERTGGSVSTLTIQRTQQEDSAVYLCASSSRQGYGYTFGSGTRLTVV.

The rearrangement uses TRBV12-3 or TRBV12-4 and TRBJ2-3; D uncertain. The CDR3 is 13 residues long. V was shortened by 1 base and J by 9 bases, with 11 bases between the two germline ends. This chain's CDR3 is CASSLDLQSTQYF. Here the CDR3 DNA reads TGTGCCAGCAGTTTAGACTTACAGTCCACGCAGTATTTT.

V and J are TRBV20-1 and TRBJ1-5; 9 bases fit TRBD1. The CDR3 length is 14 residues. Germline trimming cut 5 bases from V and 7 bases from J; bases unmatched to any gene: 9. The germline gives CDR1 DFQATT, CDR2 SNEGSKA (reference sequence). CDR3 amino acids: CSADTGQGNQPQHF. The CDR3 DNA reads TGCAGTGCTGACACGGGACAGGGAAACCAGCCCCAGCATTTT.

This chain connects TRBV12-3 or TRBV12-4 to TRBJ2-5, with D perhaps TRBD2 (6 bases). V shed 4 bases and J shed 4 bases, with 10 bases lying between them. The CDR3 consists of 13 residues. In nucleotides, the CDR3 is TGTGCCAGCAGTTCCGGGACTTTAGAGACCCAGTACTTC. It is translated as CASSSGTLETQYF.

This clonotype has at least ten counts. This chain joins TRBV5-4 and TRBJ2-2; the match to TRBD1 covers 7 bases. CDR1 is SGHNT, CDR2 YYREEE, per germline (reference sequence). CDR3 length: 16 amino acids. V shed 3 bases, J shed 0 bases, and the junction held 5 bases outside the gene matches. In nucleotides, the CDR3 is TGTGCCAGCAGCTCACGGACAGGATCGAACACCGGGGAGCTGTTTTTT. Translation: CASSSRTGSNTGELFF.

This clonotype was seen at least ten times. The chain employs TRBV2 and TRBJ2-3; 7 positions match TRBD1. Germline lookup yields CDR1 SNHLY and CDR2 FYNNEI. Losses at the gene ends were 7 bases for V and 6 bases for J; bases not matched to a gene: 4. The CDR3 is 12 amino acids. As DNA, the CDR3 is TGTGCCAGCACAGACAGGGTGGATACGCAGTATTTT. Translation: CASTDRVDTQYF.

The chain combines TRBV10-2 with TRBJ2-1, with D perhaps TRBD2 (5 bases). With 5 bases removed from V and 1 base from J, the gap between germline ends came to 12 bases. The CDR3 runs 15 residues. The germline gives CDR1 WSHSY, CDR2 SAAADI. In DNA, the CDR3 is TGCGCCAGCAGTTCGTCCGGACTTTCCTACAATGAGCAGTTCTTC. This translates into CASSSSGLSYNEQFF.